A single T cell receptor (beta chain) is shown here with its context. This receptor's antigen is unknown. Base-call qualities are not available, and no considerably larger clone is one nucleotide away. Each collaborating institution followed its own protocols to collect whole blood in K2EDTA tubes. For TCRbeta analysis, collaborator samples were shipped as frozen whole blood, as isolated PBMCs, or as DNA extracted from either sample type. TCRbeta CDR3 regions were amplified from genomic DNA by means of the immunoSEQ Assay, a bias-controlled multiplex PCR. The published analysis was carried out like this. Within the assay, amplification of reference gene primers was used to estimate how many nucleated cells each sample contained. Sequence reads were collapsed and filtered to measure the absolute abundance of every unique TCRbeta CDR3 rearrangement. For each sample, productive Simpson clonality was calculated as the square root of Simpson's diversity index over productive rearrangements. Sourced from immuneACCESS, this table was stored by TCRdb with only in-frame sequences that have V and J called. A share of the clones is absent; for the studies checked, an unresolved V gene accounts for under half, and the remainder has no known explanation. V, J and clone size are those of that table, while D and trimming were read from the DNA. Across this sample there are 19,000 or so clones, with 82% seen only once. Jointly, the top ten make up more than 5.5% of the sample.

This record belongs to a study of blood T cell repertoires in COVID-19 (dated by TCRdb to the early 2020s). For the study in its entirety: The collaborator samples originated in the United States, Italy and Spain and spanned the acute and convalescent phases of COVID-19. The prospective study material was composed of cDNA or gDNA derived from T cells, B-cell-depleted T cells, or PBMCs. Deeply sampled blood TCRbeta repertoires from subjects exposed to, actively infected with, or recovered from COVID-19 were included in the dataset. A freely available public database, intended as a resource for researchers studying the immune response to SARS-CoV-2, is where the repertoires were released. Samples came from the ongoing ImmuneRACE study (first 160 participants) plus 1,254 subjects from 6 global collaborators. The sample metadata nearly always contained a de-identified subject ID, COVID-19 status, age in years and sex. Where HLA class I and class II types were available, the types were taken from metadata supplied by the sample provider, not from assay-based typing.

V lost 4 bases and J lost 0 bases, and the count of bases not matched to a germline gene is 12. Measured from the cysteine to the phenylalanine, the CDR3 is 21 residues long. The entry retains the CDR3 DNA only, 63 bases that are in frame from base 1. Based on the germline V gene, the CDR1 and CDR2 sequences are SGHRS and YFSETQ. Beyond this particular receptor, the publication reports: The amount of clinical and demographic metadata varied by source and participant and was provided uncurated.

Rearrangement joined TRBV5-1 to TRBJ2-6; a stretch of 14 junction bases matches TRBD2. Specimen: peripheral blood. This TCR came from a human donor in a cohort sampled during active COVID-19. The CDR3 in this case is CASSLGLAGASPFSGANVLTF. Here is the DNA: TGCGCCAGCAGCCTGGGACTAGCGGGAGCCTCCCCGTTCTCTGGGGCCAACGTCCTGACTTTC.